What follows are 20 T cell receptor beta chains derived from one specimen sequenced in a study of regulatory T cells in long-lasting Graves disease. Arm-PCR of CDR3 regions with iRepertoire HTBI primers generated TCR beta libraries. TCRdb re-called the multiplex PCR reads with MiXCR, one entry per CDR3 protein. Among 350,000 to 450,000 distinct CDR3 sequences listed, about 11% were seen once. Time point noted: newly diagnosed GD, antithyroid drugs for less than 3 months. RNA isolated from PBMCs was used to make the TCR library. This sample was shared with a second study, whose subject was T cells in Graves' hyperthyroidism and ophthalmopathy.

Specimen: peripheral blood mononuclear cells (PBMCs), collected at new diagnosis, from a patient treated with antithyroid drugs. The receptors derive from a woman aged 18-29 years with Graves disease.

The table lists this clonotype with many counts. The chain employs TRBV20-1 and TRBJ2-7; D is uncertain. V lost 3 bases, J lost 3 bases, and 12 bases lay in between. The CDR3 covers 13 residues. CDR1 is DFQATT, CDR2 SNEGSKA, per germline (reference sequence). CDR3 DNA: TGCAGTGCTAGGACGAGCAGAGGCTACGAGCAGTACGTC. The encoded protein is CSARTSRGYEQYV.

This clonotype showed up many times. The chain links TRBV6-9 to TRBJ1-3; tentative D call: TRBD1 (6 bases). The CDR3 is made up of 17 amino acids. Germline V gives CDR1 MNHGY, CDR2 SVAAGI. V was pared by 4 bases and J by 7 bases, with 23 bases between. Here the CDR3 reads CASSFYRDIASGNTIYF. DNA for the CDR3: TGTGCCAGCAGTTTTTACCGGGACATTGCCTCGGGGAACACCATATATTTT.

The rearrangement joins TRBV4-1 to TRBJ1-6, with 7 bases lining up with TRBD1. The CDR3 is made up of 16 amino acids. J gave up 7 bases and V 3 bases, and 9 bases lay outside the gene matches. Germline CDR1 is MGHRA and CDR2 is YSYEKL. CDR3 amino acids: CASSHGTDLRNSPLHF. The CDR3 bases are TGCGCCAGCAGCCACGGGACAGATCTGAGGAATTCACCCCTCCACTTT.

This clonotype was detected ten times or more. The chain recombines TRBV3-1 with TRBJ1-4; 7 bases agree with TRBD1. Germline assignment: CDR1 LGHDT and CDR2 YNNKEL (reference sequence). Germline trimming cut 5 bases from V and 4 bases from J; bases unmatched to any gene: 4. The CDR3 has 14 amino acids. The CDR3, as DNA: TGTGCCAGCAGCGGGGACAGCTATAATGAAAAACTGTTTTTT. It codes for CASSGDSYNEKLFF.

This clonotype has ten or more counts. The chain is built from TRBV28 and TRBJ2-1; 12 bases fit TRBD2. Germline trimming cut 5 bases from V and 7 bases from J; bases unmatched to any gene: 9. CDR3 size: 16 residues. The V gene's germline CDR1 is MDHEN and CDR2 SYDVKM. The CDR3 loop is CASSPLAGGSRNEQFF. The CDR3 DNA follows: TGTGCCAGCAGTCCCCTAGCGGGAGGGTCGAGAAATGAGCAGTTCTTC. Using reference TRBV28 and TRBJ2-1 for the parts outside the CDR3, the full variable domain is DVKVTQSSRYLVKRTGEKVFLECVQDMDHENMFWYRQDPGLGLRLIYFSYDVKMKEKGDIPEGYSVSREKKERFSLILESASTNQTSMYLCASSPLAGGSRNEQFFGPGTRLTVL.

The CDR3 DNA follows: TGCGCCAGCAGCCAAGCCCCGGGACTTATGCTGTTCTTC. Translated: CASSQAPGLMLFF. The chain carries TRBV4-3 and TRBJ2-1; TRBD2 is a possible D gene (6 bases). Germline CDR1 and CDR2: LGHNA and YSLEER. V lost 1 base to trimming and J lost 15 bases, with 16 bases between them. The CDR3 is made up of 13 amino acids.

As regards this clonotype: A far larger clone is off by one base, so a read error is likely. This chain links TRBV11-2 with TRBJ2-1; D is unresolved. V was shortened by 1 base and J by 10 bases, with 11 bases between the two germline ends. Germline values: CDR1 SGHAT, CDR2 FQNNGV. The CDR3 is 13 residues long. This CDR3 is CASSLASSYEQFF. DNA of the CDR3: TGTGCCAGCAGCTTAGCTTCTTCCTACGAGCAGTTCTTC.

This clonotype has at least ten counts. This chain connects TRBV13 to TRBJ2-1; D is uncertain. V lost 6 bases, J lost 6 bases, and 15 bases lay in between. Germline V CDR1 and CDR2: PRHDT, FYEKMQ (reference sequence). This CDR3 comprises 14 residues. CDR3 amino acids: CASRGFGKINEQFF. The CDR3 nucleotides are TGTGCCAGCAGAGGGTTTGGGAAAATCAATGAGCAGTTCTTC.

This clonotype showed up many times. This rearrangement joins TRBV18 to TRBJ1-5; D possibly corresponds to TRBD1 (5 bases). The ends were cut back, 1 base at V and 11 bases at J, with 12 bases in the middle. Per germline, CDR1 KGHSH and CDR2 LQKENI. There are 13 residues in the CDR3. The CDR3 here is CASSPQGVWTQHF. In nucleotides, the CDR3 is TGTGCCAGCTCACCACAAGGGGTTTGGACCCAGCATTTT. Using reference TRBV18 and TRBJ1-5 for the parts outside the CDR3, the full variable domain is NAGVMQNPRHLVRRRGQEARLRCSPMKGHSHVYWYRQLPEEGLKFMVYLQKENIIDESGMPKERFSAEFPKEGPSILRIQQVVRGDSAAYFCASSPQGVWTQHFGDGTRLSIL.

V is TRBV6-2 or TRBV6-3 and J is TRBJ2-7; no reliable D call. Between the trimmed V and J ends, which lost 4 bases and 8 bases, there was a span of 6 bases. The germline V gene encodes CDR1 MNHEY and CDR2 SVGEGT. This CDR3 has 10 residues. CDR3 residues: CASSFTKQYV. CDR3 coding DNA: TGTGCCAGCAGTTTTACAAAGCAGTACGTC.

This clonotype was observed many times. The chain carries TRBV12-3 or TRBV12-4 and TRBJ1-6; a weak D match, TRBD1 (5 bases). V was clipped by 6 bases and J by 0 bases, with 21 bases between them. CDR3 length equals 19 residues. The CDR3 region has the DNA TGTGCCAGCAGCCGGGGCTACCGGATGACGAGCTCCTATAATTCACCCCTCCACTTT. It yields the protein CASSRGYRMTSSYNSPLHF.

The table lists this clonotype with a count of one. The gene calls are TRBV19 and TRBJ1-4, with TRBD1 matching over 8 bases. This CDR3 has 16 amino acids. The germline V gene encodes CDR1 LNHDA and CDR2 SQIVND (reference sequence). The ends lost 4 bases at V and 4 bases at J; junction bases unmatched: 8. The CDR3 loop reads CASSKLGQGGNEKLFF. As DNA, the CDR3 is TGTGCCAGTAGTAAACTCGGACAGGGCGGTAATGAAAAACTGTTTTTT.

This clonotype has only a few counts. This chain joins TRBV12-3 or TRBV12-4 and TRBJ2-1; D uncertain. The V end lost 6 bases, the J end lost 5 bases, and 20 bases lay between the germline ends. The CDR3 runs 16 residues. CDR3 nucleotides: TGTGCCAGCAGATGGGGATCTCCCTTACGGGACAATGAGCAGTTCTTC. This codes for CASRWGSPLRDNEQFF.

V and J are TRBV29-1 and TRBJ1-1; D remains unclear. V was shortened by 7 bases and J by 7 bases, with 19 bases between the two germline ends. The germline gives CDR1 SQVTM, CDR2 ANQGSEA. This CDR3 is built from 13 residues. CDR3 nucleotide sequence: TGCAGCGCCCCAATTCTATTTGATGGTGAAGCTTTCTTT. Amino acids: CSAPILFDGEAFF.

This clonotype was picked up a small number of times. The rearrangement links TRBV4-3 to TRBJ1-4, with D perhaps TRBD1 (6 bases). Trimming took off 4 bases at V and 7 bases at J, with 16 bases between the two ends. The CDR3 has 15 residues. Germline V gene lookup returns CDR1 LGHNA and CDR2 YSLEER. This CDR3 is CASSPRVSGAEKLFF. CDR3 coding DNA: TGCGCCAGCAGCCCCCGTGTATCGGGGGCTGAAAAACTGTTTTTT.

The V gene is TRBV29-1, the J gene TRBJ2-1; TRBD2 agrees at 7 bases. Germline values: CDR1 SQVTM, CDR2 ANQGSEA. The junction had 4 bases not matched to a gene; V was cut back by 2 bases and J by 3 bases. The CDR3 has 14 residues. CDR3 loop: CSVELAERYNEQFF. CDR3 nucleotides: TGCAGCGTTGAACTAGCGGAGCGCTACAATGAGCAGTTCTTC.

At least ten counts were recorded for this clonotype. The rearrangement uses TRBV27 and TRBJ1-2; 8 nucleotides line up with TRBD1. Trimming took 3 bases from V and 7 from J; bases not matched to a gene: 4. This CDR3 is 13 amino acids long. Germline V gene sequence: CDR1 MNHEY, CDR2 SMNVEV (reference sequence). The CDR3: CASSFWTGFGYTF. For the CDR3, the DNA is TGTGCCAGCAGTTTTTGGACAGGGTTTGGCTACACCTTC.

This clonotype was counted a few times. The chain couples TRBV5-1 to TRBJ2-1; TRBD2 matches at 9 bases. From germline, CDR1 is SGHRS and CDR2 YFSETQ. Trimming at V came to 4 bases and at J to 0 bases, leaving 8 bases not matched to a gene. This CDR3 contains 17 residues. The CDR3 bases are TGCGCCAGCAGCGGCGGGGGGGCCGGGGCCTCCTACAATGAGCAGTTCTTC. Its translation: CASSGGGAGASYNEQFF. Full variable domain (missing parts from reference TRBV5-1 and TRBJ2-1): KAGVTQTPRYLIKTRGQQVTLSCSPISGHRSVSWYQQTPGQGLQFLFEYFSETQRNKGNFPGRFSGRQFSNSRSEMNVSTLELGDSALYLCASSGGGAGASYNEQFFGPGTRLTVL.

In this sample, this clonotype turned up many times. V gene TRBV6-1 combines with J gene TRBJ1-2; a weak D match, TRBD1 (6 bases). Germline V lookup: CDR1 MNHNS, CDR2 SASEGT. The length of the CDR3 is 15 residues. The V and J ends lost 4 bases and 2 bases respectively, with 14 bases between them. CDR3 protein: CASSAWGAVNYGYTF. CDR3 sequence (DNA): TGTGCCAGCAGTGCGTGGGGGGCCGTAAACTATGGCTACACCTTC.

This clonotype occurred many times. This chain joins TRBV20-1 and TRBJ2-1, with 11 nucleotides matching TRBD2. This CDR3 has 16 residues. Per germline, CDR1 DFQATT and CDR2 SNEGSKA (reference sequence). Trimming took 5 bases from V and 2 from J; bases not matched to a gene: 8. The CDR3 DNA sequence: TGCAGTGCTCCTCTTAGCGGGAGGGGGACCTACAATGAGCAGTTCTTC. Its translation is CSAPLSGRGTYNEQFF.